Presented here are 30 T cell receptor beta chains from one specimen sequenced in a study of cytomegalovirus exposure and HLA in healthy donors. Primers: 60 Vbeta forward and 13 Jbeta reverse. Sequenced by immunoSEQ multiplex PCR; TCRdb stores in-frame clones only, minus some. The table includes approximately 110,000 clones, about 78% detected once. The sample was PBMCs. The receptors were sampled from a woman aged 40 to 55 in good health and CMV-seropositive.

This clone has just a few counts. The gene calls are TRBV5-8 and TRBJ2-5, with TRBD2 identical over 15 bases. CDR3 length equals 17 residues. Trimming took 4 bases from V and 1 from J; bases not matched to a gene: 5. Germline-derived CDR1 and CDR2 are SGHTS and YDEGEE. The CDR3 protein is CASSTGTSGGLQETQYF. In DNA form, the CDR3 reads TGTGCCAGCAGCACCGGGACTAGCGGGGGGCTCCAAGAGACCCAGTACTTC. The whole variable domain, filled in from reference TRBV5-8 and TRBJ2-5, reads EAGVTQSPTHLIKTRGQQATLRCSPISGHTSVYWYQQALGLGLQFLLWYDEGEERNRGNFPPRFSGRQFPNYSSELNVNALELEDSALYLCASSTGTSGGLQETQYFGPGTRLLVL.

This chain links TRBV7-8 with TRBJ2-1; TRBD2 might be the D (5 bases). The CDR3 length is 13 residues. CDR1 SGHVS and CDR2 FQNEAQ come from the germline V gene. V was cut by 2 bases and J by 8 bases, with 10 bases left in between. DNA for the CDR3: TGTGCCAGCAGCTTACTAGCACCGGATGAGCAGTTCTTC. It yields the protein CASSLLAPDEQFF.

This chain joins TRBV9 and TRBJ1-6; TRBD1 aligns across 7 bases. With V trimmed by 3 bases and J by 6 bases, 0 bases remained unmatched. This CDR3 contains 13 residues. CDR1 is SGDLS, CDR2 YYNGEE, per germline. The CDR3 nucleotides are TGTGCCAGCAGCGGGGACAGTAATTCACCCCTCCACTTT. Translation: CASSGDSNSPLHF.

CDR3 in DNA: TGTGCCAGCTCTCACAGGCTTCAGCCCCAGCATTTT. It yields the protein CASSHRLQPQHF. The chain links TRBV2 to TRBJ1-5; TRBD1 is a possible D gene (5 bases). Germline lookup yields CDR1 SNHLY and CDR2 FYNNEI. V dropped 8 bases and J dropped 6 bases, with 11 bases sitting between them. This CDR3 has 12 amino acids.

This chain connects TRBV27 to TRBJ2-2, with D possibly matching TRBD2 (5 bases). Germline-derived CDR1 and CDR2 are MNHEY and SMNVEV (reference sequence). This CDR3 region has 13 residues. V lost 5 bases, J lost 7 bases, and 11 bases lay in between. The CDR3 loop reads CASSNPGVGELFF. CDR3 nucleotide sequence: TGTGCCAGCAGTAACCCCGGGGTCGGGGAGCTGTTTTTT.

The chain is built from TRBV18 and TRBJ1-1; D is unclear. CDR3 length equals 14 residues. Germline V gene lookup returns CDR1 KGHSH and CDR2 LQKENI. Trimming shortened V by 2 bases and J by 2 bases, and 9 bases separated the two germline ends. CDR3 in DNA: TGTGCCAGCTCACCAAGTGTCAGAAACACTGAAGCTTTCTTT. Residues: CASSPSVRNTEAFF.

The table lists this clone with a few counts. The V and J genes are TRBV29-1 and TRBJ2-5, with D unclear. V lost 3 bases and J lost 0, with 8 bases in between. Germline CDR1 is SQVTM and CDR2 is ANQGSEA. The CDR3 runs to 13 residues. This CDR3 reads CSVDYTDQETQYF. In DNA form, the CDR3 reads TGCAGCGTTGATTATACAGACCAAGAGACCCAGTACTTC.

The rearrangement joins TRBV10-3 to TRBJ2-1, with 12 positions matching TRBD2. The CDR3 has 19 residues. Germline V gene data show CDR1 as ENHRY and CDR2 as SYGVKD. Germline trimming cut 0 bases from V and 11 bases from J; bases unmatched to any gene: 17. CDR3 nucleotide sequence: TGTGCCATCAGTGAGTCGGGTCTAGCGGGGGGGGGAAGGCAGGAAAAGCAGTTCTTC. It yields the protein CAISESGLAGGGRQEKQFF.

Here the CDR3 DNA reads TGTGCCAGCAGTCGAGATGGAGCTAATGAAAAACTGTTTTTT. Encoded protein: CASSRDGANEKLFF. The V and J genes are TRBV27 and TRBJ1-4; no firm D call. Per the germline V gene, CDR1 is MNHEY and CDR2 is SMNVEV (reference sequence). The CDR3 length is 14 residues. Deletions cut 5 bases from V and 3 bases from J, with 10 bases between.

This sequence joins TRBV11-2 and TRBJ1-2; D perhaps matches TRBD1 (5 bases). This CDR3 has 13 amino acids. Germline lookup yields CDR1 SGHAT and CDR2 FQNNGV. Trimming pared 5 bases from V and 2 bases from J, leaving 9 bases between. CDR3 in amino acids: CASSQTVNYGYTF. CDR3 sequence (DNA): TGTGCCAGCAGCCAGACAGTAAACTATGGCTACACCTTC.

This chain joins TRBV5-1 and TRBJ1-1; D is perhaps TRBD1 (5 bases). Germline CDR1 and CDR2: SGHRS and YFSETQ. V was trimmed by 4 bases and J by 5 bases, leaving 18 bases between them. The CDR3 extends over 15 amino acids. The CDR3 protein is CASSLSRREGTEAFF. The CDR3 DNA sequence: TGCGCCAGCAGCCTGAGCCGCAGGGAAGGGACTGAAGCTTTCTTT.

The chain recombines TRBV18 with TRBJ1-1, with a possible D match to TRBD1 (6 bases). The germline V gene encodes CDR1 KGHSH and CDR2 LQKENI. Trimming stripped 3 bases from V and 6 bases from J, with 17 bases between. This CDR3 has 15 amino acids. The CDR3 reads CASSPSGGLRAEAFF. CDR3 coding DNA: TGTGCCAGCTCACCTTCTGGGGGCCTTAGGGCTGAAGCTTTCTTT.

V gene TRBV6-5 combines with J gene TRBJ2-6; a weak D match, TRBD1 (7 bases). Trimming stripped 0 bases from V and 12 bases from J, with 18 bases between. This CDR3 spans 16 amino acids. Germline V gene lookup returns CDR1 MNHEY and CDR2 SVGAGI. For the CDR3, the DNA is TGTGCCAGCAGTTACTCCGGGCAGGGGGGCTTAGGCGTCCTGACTTTC. It specifies CASSYSGQGGLGVLTF.

The chain recombines TRBV7-2 with TRBJ1-2; D unclear. This CDR3 has 13 residues. With 5 bases removed from V and 2 bases from J, the gap between germline ends came to 9 bases. CDR1 and CDR2 (germline): SGHTA, FQGNSA. The CDR3 DNA reads TGTGCCAGCAGCCCGCAGGTGAACTATGGCTACACCTTC. This gives the protein CASSPQVNYGYTF. Variable domain in full (rest from reference TRBV7-2 and TRBJ1-2): GAGVSQSPSNKVTEKGKDVELRCDPISGHTALYWYRQSLGQGLEFLIYFQGNSAPDKSGLPSDRFSAERTGGSVSTLTIQRTQQEDSAVYLCASSPQVNYGYTFGSGTRLTVV.

This chain connects TRBV7-9 to TRBJ1-5, with D maybe TRBD1 (5 bases). V shed 4 bases and J shed 3 bases, with 13 bases lying between them. This CDR3 region has 15 residues. CDR1 and CDR2 (germline): SEHNR, FQNEAQ (reference sequence). The DNA of the CDR3 is TGTGCCAGCAGCTCCAATCGGGGGGACAATCAGCCCCAGCATTTT. It yields the protein CASSSNRGDNQPQHF.

The chain combines TRBV11-2 with TRBJ1-4; D might be TRBD1 (5 bases). Trimming left V 0 bases short and J 8 bases short, with 10 bases between. In germline, CDR1 is SGHAT, CDR2 FQNNGV. The CDR3 sequence is 14 residues long. CDR3 region: CASSLDRDWEKLFF. CDR3 nucleotides: TGTGCCAGCAGCTTAGACAGGGATTGGGAAAAACTGTTTTTT.

The CDR3 DNA reads as TGTGCCAGCTCCCCCCCTGCCGGGAACACTGAAGCTTTCTTT. It codes for CASSPPAGNTEAFF. The V and J genes are TRBV19 and TRBJ1-1; D ambiguous. With 9 bases removed from V and 1 base from J, the gap between germline ends came to 15 bases. Germline V lookup: CDR1 LNHDA, CDR2 SQIVND (reference sequence). CDR3 size: 14 residues.

As regards this clone: Other DNA sequences in the same sample also yield this CDR3. The chain employs TRBV5-4 and TRBJ2-5; D is ambiguous. Trimming left V 0 bases short and J 4 bases short, with 7 bases between. There are 13 residues in the CDR3. Looked up from germline, CDR1 is SGHNT and CDR2 is YYREEE (reference sequence). This CDR3 reads CASSLASRETQYF. CDR3 nucleotide sequence: TGTGCCAGCAGCTTGGCGTCTAGAGAGACCCAGTACTTC. Full variable domain (rest looked up from reference TRBV5-4 and TRBJ2-5): ETGVTQSPTHLIKTRGQQVTLRCSSQSGHNTVSWYQQALGQGPQFIFQYYREEENGRGNFPPRFSGLQFPNYSSELNVNALELDDSALYLCASSLASRETQYFGPGTRLLVL.

The chain employs TRBV21-1 and TRBJ2-1; TRBD1, as called in the table, went unchecked against the DNA. TRBV21-1 is given as a pseudogene. The CDR3 contains 15 residues. The DNA of the CDR3 is TGTGCCAGCAGCGCCGACAGGAGCTCCTACAATGAGCAGTTCTTC. It translates to CASSADRSSYNEQFF.

The rearrangement uses TRBV11-2 and TRBJ1-3; TRBD1 aligns across 8 bases. The germline V gene encodes CDR1 SGHAT and CDR2 FQNNGV. The CDR3 is made up of 15 amino acids. With 4 bases clipped from V and 0 bases from J, the junction kept 2 bases outside the gene matches. DNA for the CDR3: TGTGCCAGCAGCTCTACAGGGGGCTCTGGAAACACCATATATTTT. This sequence encodes CASSSTGGSGNTIYF. Full variable domain (outside the CDR3, taken from reference TRBV11-2 and TRBJ1-3): EAGVAQSPRYKIIEKRQSVAFWCNPISGHATLYWYQQILGQGPKLLIQFQNNGVVDDSQLPKDRFSAERLKGVDSTLKIQPAKLEDSAVYLCASSSTGGSGNTIYFGEGSWLTVV.

This sequence joins TRBV6-6 and TRBJ1-2; 10 bases align to TRBD1. In germline, CDR1 is MNHNY, CDR2 SVGAGI (reference sequence). CDR3 length: 13 amino acids. After removal of 5 bases from V and 7 bases from J, the junction contained 4 bases not matched to a gene. DNA of the CDR3: TGTGCCAGCAGTGACAGGGGGCTAGTTGGCTACACCTTC. Its protein is CASSDRGLVGYTF.

CDR3 amino acids: CASSIVSGPQHF. CDR3 sequence (DNA): TGTGCCAGTAGTATAGTTAGCGGGCCCCAGCATTTT. The V call is TRBV19, the J call TRBJ1-5; D is unclear. There are 12 residues in the CDR3. Trimming cost V 1 base and J 9 bases, with 7 bases left between them. Germline values: CDR1 LNHDA, CDR2 SQIVND (reference sequence). Looking up the rest from reference TRBV19 and TRBJ1-5 gives the full variable domain: DGGITQSPKYLFRKEGQNVTLSCEQNLNHDAMYWYRQDPGQGLRLIYYSQIVNDFQKGDIAEGYSVSREKKESFPLTVTSAQKNPTAFYLCASSIVSGPQHFGDGTRLSIL.

J is TRBJ2-7 and V is TRBV9, with D possibly TRBD2 on 5 matching bases. The CDR3 extends over 14 amino acids. Trimming removed 4 bases from V and 7 bases from J, with 18 bases in between. Germline values: CDR1 SGDLS, CDR2 YYNGEE. CDR3 sequence reads: CASSPRERPGEQYF. CDR3 DNA sequence: TGTGCCAGCAGCCCCCGTGAGCGGCCTGGGGAGCAGTACTTC.

The genes are TRBV9 and TRBJ2-3; no firm D call. This CDR3 has 15 residues. Germline CDR1 reads SGDLS; CDR2 reads YYNGEE. V was clipped by 0 bases and J by 2 bases, with 10 bases between them. The CDR3, as DNA: TGTGCCAGCAGCGTAGGTTTAGTACCCACAGATACGCAGTATTTT. Translated: CASSVGLVPTDTQYF.

The chain has TRBV4-3 and TRBJ1-1; D is unresolved. The ends were cut back, 0 bases at V and 2 bases at J, with 7 bases in the middle. This CDR3 contains 14 residues. The germline V gene encodes CDR1 LGHNA and CDR2 YSLEER. This chain's CDR3 is CASSQDTANTEAFF. CDR3 sequence (DNA): TGCGCCAGCAGCCAAGATACAGCTAACACTGAAGCTTTCTTT.

V and J are TRBV7-2 and TRBJ1-6, with D tentatively TRBD1 (6 bases). The germline V gene encodes CDR1 SGHTA and CDR2 FQGNSA. Trimming stripped 7 bases from V and 0 bases from J, with 13 bases between. This CDR3 comprises 16 residues. In DNA, the CDR3 is TGTGCCAGCACTCCCCAGGGGAGCTCCTATAATTCACCCCTCCACTTT. Protein: CASTPQGSSYNSPLHF.

This clone was observed a single time. V usage is TRBV6-5 and J usage is TRBJ2-1; tentatively, D is TRBD1 (6 bases). The ends were cut back, 0 bases at V and 4 bases at J, with 7 bases in the middle. From germline, CDR1 is MNHEY and CDR2 SVGAGI. CDR3 size: 14 residues. The CDR3 region is CASSYSDSYNEQFF. Written as DNA, the CDR3 is TGTGCCAGCAGTTACTCGGACAGTTACAATGAGCAGTTCTTC.

The chain recombines TRBV7-6 with TRBJ2-1; D possibly corresponds to TRBD2 (6 bases). The germline V gene encodes CDR1 SGHVS and CDR2 FNYEAQ. V was shortened by 1 base and J by 12 bases, with 13 bases between the two germline ends. CDR3 length: 13 amino acids. The CDR3 region is CASSLEAGSGQFF. CDR3 nucleotide sequence: TGTGCCAGCAGCTTAGAGGCGGGAAGCGGGCAGTTCTTC. Based on the CDR3 plus reference TRBV7-6 and TRBJ2-1, the full variable domain is GAGVSQSPRYKVTKRGQDVALRCDPISGHVSLYWYRQALGQGPEFLTYFNYEAQQDKSGLPNDRFSAERPEGSISTLTIQRTEQRDSAMYRCASSLEAGSGQFFGPGTRLTVL.

The chain couples TRBV5-8 to TRBJ1-1, with TRBD1 matching 11 bases. Germline V lookup: CDR1 SGHTS, CDR2 YDEGEE. The J segment lost 4 bases and the V segment lost 4 bases, leaving 12 bases of the junction unmatched. The CDR3 extends over 17 amino acids. This chain's CDR3 is CASSRGTGGSQGTEAFF. The CDR3 region has the DNA TGTGCCAGCAGCCGTGGGACAGGGGGGTCCCAAGGCACTGAAGCTTTCTTT.

The chain uses TRBV9 and TRBJ2-5; no reliable D call. The germline CDR1 and CDR2 sequences are SGDLS and YYNGEE. This CDR3 has 14 amino acids. The germline V and J ends were trimmed by 3 bases and 7 bases, with 16 bases remaining between them. The CDR3 protein is CASSGQLTTGTQYF. The CDR3 DNA reads TGTGCCAGCAGCGGCCAACTGACGACGGGGACCCAGTACTTC.